The 8 T cell receptor beta chains given below trace back to one sample, sequenced in a study of T-cell memory formation after mild COVID-19. MiXCR, applied by TCRdb to the 5' RACE reads, yields one record per CDR3 protein. The repertoire includes 240,000 or so distinct CDR3 sequences, approximately 9% of them detected once, and around 23% sits in the top ten. Source material: PBMCs or a T cell subset sorted from them (not recorded which). These receptors originate from a man between 18 and 29 years old who had mild COVID-19 (a few samples of this study predate the infection). Cell type and time point are not known.

This clonotype was picked up a small number of times. This rearrangement joins TRBV24-1 to TRBJ2-3; D gene ambiguous. The CDR3 covers 12 residues. Germline loops: CDR1 KGHDR, CDR2 SFDVKD. Trimming cost V 9 bases and J 4 bases, with 10 bases left between them. CDR3 residues: CATGDGPDTQYF. The CDR3 DNA reads as TGTGCCACCGGGGATGGCCCAGATACGCAGTATTTT.

This clonotype was picked up many times. The rearrangement links TRBV5-4 to TRBJ1-2; D is undetermined. The CDR3 length is 15 residues. In germline, CDR1 is SGHNT, CDR2 YYREEE (reference sequence). Trimming stripped 0 bases from V and 4 bases from J, with 13 bases between. The CDR3 protein is CASSLESSPSYGYTF. CDR3 DNA: TGTGCCAGCAGCTTGGAGAGCAGCCCTTCCTATGGCTACACCTTC.

The genes are TRBV15 and TRBJ2-5; 7 nucleotides align to TRBD2. The CDR3 loop spans 16 amino acids. Germline V gives CDR1 LNHNV, CDR2 YYDKDF (reference sequence). J gave up 2 bases and V 0 bases, and 6 bases lay outside the gene matches. CDR3 loop: CATSRDLGGRQETQYF. The DNA of the CDR3 is TGTGCCACCAGCAGAGACCTGGGGGGGAGGCAAGAGACCCAGTACTTC.

This clonotype has a count of ten or more. The rearrangement links TRBV5-1 to TRBJ2-3; D may be TRBD1 or TRBD2 (7 bases each). Germline V CDR1 and CDR2: SGHRS, YFSETQ. This CDR3 comprises 17 residues. V was cut by 2 bases and J by 2 bases, with 18 bases left in between. CDR3 in amino acids: CASSFPGEGADTDTQYF. Here the CDR3 DNA reads TGCGCCAGCAGCTTCCCCGGGGAGGGGGCTGACACAGATACGCAGTATTTT. Full variable domain (outside the CDR3, taken from reference TRBV5-1 and TRBJ2-3): KAGVTQTPRYLIKTRGQQVTLSCSPISGHRSVSWYQQTPGQGLQFLFEYFSETQRNKGNFPGRFSGRQFSNSRSEMNVSTLELGDSALYLCASSFPGEGADTDTQYFGPGTRLTVL.

The CDR3 sequence is CASSDVYTEAFF. The CDR3, as DNA: TGTGCCAGCAGCGACGTGTACACTGAAGCTTTCTTT. V and J are TRBV7-2 and TRBJ1-1, with D unresolved. Trimming pared 5 bases from V and 3 bases from J, leaving 7 bases between. Germline V gene sequence: CDR1 SGHTA, CDR2 FQGNSA. The CDR3 loop spans 12 amino acids.

This clonotype has just a few counts. The gene calls are TRBV11-2 and TRBJ2-3; TRBD1 matches 9 bases. V was clipped by 2 bases and J by 0 bases; unmatched bases: 12. Germline V gene lookup returns CDR1 SGHAT and CDR2 FQNNGV. This CDR3 contains 19 residues. Here the CDR3 reads CASSLRGQGTTSSTDTQYF. CDR3 DNA sequence: TGTGCCAGCAGCTTAAGGGGACAGGGAACAACCTCTAGCACAGATACGCAGTATTTT. The variable domain in full, with the rest retrieved from reference TRBV11-2 and TRBJ2-3, is EAGVAQSPRYKIIEKRQSVAFWCNPISGHATLYWYQQILGQGPKLLIQFQNNGVVDDSQLPKDRFSAERLKGVDSTLKIQPAKLEDSAVYLCASSLRGQGTTSSTDTQYFGPGTRLTVL.

V is TRBV5-1 and J is TRBJ1-2; TRBD1 might be the D (6 bases). Trimming took off 0 bases at V and 6 bases at J, with 15 bases between the two ends. The CDR3 is made up of 15 amino acids. Germline CDR1 is SGHRS and CDR2 is YFSETQ. CDR3 sequence reads: CASSLGGRGVDGYTF. For the CDR3, the DNA is TGCGCCAGCAGCTTGGGAGGCAGGGGAGTGGATGGCTACACCTTC.

This clonotype was picked up a small number of times. The chain links TRBV4-1 to TRBJ2-1, with TRBD1 as a possible D gene (6 bases). V lost 4 bases, J lost 4 bases, and 14 bases lay in between. CDR1 is MGHRA and CDR2 is YSYEKL in the germline V gene. The CDR3 is 15 amino acids. The CDR3 bases are TGCGCCAGCAGCCCCCCTGGGCAGGGGTACAATGAGCAGTTCTTC. It yields the protein CASSPPGQGYNEQFF.